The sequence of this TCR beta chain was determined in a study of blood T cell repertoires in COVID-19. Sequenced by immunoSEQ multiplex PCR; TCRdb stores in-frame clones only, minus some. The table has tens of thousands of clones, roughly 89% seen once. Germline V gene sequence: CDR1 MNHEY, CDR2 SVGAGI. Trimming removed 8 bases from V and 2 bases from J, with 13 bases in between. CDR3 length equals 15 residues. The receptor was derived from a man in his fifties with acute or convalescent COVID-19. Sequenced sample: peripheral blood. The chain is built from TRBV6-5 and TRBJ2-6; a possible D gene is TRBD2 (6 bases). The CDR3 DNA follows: TGTGCCAGCTGCAACGCGGGGCCTGGGGCCAACGTCCTGACTTTC. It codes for CASCNAGPGANVLTF.